The 12 T cell receptor beta chains in this list originate from one sample, sequenced in a study of CD8 T cells in Susac syndrome. RNA, at about 0.45 to 1 ug, was reverse transcribed with random hexamers. Each CDR3 protein gets one entry after TCRdb re-called the immunoSEQ multiplex PCR reads with MiXCR. In the table there are roughly 180,000 distinct CDR3 sequences, just under 95% of which are singletons. Sequencing used CD4+ T cells from PBMCs. Receptor source: a human donor in good health.

The genes are TRBV5-4 and TRBJ2-1; TRBD2 agrees at 10 bases. This CDR3 region has 16 residues. Germline CDR1 is SGHNT and CDR2 is YYREEE (reference sequence). Trimming removed 1 base from V and 3 bases from J; junction bases left unmatched: 4. CDR3 protein: CASSLLGLANYNEQFF. Written as DNA, the CDR3 is TGTGCCAGCAGCTTGCTGGGACTAGCGAACTACAATGAGCAGTTCTTC.

The genes are TRBV15 and TRBJ2-1; possibly TRBD2 for D (6 bases). This CDR3 region has 15 residues. In germline, CDR1 is LNHNV, CDR2 YYDKDF (reference sequence). V shed 11 bases and J shed 3 bases, with 20 bases lying between them. The CDR3 region is CAFGRDTNYYNEQFF. In DNA, the CDR3 is TGTGCCTTCGGGAGAGACACTAACTACTACAATGAGCAGTTCTTC.

This rearrangement joins TRBV27 to TRBJ1-1; 7 bases match TRBD1. The trim removed 5 bases at V and 4 bases at J, leaving 13 bases unmatched. The V gene's germline CDR1 is MNHEY and CDR2 SMNVEV (reference sequence). The CDR3 covers 16 residues. CDR3 loop: CASSAMGQFGGTEAFF. The DNA of the CDR3 is TGTGCCAGCAGTGCCATGGGACAGTTCGGTGGCACTGAAGCTTTCTTT.

The chain combines TRBV4-3 with TRBJ2-7; weak D call: TRBD2 (6 bases). Trimming removed 0 bases at V and 7 bases at J, with 7 bases between. The CDR3 totals 12 residues. The V gene's germline CDR1 is LGHNA and CDR2 YSLEER. CDR3: CASSQEGGEQYF. CDR3 coding DNA: TGCGCCAGCAGCCAAGAGGGGGGTGAGCAGTACTTC.

This clonotype was recorded only once. The chain joins TRBV20-1 to TRBJ1-2, with D possibly TRBD1 on 5 matching bases. The CDR3 length is 12 residues. In germline, CDR1 is DFQATT, CDR2 SNEGSKA (reference sequence). Deletions cut 6 bases from V and 2 bases from J, with 10 bases between. The CDR3 DNA is TGCAGTGCCCTACAGGCAAACTATGGCTACACCTTC. Translated: CSALQANYGYTF.

The chain links TRBV5-4 to TRBJ1-4; no clear D gene. Per the germline V gene, CDR1 is SGHNT and CDR2 is YYREEE (reference sequence). The CDR3 sequence is 14 residues long. The germline V and J ends were trimmed by 0 bases and 6 bases, with 9 bases remaining between them. The CDR3 loop reads CASSLGGPDEKLFF. CDR3 DNA: TGTGCCAGCAGCTTGGGAGGGCCGGATGAAAAACTGTTTTTT.

The chain employs TRBV6-2 or TRBV6-3 and TRBJ2-1; 7 bases agree with TRBD1. The CDR3 is 14 residues long. Per the germline V gene, CDR1 is MNHEY and CDR2 is SVGEGT. Germline trimming cut 6 bases from V and 8 bases from J; bases unmatched to any gene: 10. CDR3 sequence reads: CASSETGRAHEQFF. In DNA, the CDR3 is TGTGCCAGCAGCGAGACAGGGCGCGCTCATGAGCAGTTCTTC.

The chain joins TRBV28 to TRBJ2-1, with TRBD1 identical over 11 bases. The CDR3 loop spans 16 amino acids. V dropped 2 bases and J dropped 4; count of bases not matched to a gene: 4. CDR1 and CDR2 (germline): MDHEN, SYDVKM. The CDR3 sequence: CASSLRDRGKYNEQFF. DNA of the CDR3: TGTGCCAGCAGTTTACGGGACAGGGGGAAGTACAATGAGCAGTTCTTC. The full variable domain, rest sourced from reference TRBV28 and TRBJ2-1, is DVKVTQSSRYLVKRTGEKVFLECVQDMDHENMFWYRQDPGLGLRLIYFSYDVKMKEKGDIPEGYSVSREKKERFSLILESASTNQTSMYLCASSLRDRGKYNEQFFGPGTRLTVL.

J is TRBJ2-7 and V is TRBV7-2; 10 bases map to TRBD1. Germline assignment: CDR1 SGHTA and CDR2 FQGNSA. V was clipped by 4 bases and J by 2 bases; unmatched bases: 2. The length of the CDR3 is 14 residues. The CDR3 DNA is TGTGCCAGCAGCTCCGGGACAGGGGCCTACGAGCAGTACTTC. Translated: CASSSGTGAYEQYF.

This clonotype was observed a few times. V usage is TRBV18 and J usage is TRBJ1-1, with D hard to call. The CDR3 is made up of 13 amino acids. Germline V gene sequence: CDR1 KGHSH, CDR2 LQKENI. The germline V and J ends were trimmed by 5 bases and 4 bases, with 11 bases remaining between them. The CDR3 spells CASSKGVGTEAFF. CDR3 bases: TGTGCCAGCTCAAAAGGAGTCGGCACTGAAGCTTTCTTT.

V is TRBV15 and J is TRBJ2-7, with 16 bases that match TRBD2. The CDR3 consists of 18 residues. The J segment lost 2 bases and the V segment lost 1 base, leaving 5 bases of the junction unmatched. CDR1 and CDR2 from the germline V gene are LNHNV and YYDKDF (reference sequence). The CDR3 sequence is CATSRVPGLAGGTYEQYF. The DNA of the CDR3 is TGTGCCACCAGCAGAGTTCCGGGACTAGCGGGGGGGACCTACGAGCAGTACTTC.

The chain carries TRBV20-1 and TRBJ1-5, with D perhaps TRBD1 (5 bases). The CDR3 is 14 residues long. Germline CDR1 DFQATT, CDR2 SNEGSKA (reference sequence). Trimming left V 2 bases short and J 1 base short, with 9 bases between. DNA of the CDR3: TGCAGTGCTAGACCCCGGGGCAGCAATCAGCCCCAGCATTTT. Translation gives CSARPRGSNQPQHF.